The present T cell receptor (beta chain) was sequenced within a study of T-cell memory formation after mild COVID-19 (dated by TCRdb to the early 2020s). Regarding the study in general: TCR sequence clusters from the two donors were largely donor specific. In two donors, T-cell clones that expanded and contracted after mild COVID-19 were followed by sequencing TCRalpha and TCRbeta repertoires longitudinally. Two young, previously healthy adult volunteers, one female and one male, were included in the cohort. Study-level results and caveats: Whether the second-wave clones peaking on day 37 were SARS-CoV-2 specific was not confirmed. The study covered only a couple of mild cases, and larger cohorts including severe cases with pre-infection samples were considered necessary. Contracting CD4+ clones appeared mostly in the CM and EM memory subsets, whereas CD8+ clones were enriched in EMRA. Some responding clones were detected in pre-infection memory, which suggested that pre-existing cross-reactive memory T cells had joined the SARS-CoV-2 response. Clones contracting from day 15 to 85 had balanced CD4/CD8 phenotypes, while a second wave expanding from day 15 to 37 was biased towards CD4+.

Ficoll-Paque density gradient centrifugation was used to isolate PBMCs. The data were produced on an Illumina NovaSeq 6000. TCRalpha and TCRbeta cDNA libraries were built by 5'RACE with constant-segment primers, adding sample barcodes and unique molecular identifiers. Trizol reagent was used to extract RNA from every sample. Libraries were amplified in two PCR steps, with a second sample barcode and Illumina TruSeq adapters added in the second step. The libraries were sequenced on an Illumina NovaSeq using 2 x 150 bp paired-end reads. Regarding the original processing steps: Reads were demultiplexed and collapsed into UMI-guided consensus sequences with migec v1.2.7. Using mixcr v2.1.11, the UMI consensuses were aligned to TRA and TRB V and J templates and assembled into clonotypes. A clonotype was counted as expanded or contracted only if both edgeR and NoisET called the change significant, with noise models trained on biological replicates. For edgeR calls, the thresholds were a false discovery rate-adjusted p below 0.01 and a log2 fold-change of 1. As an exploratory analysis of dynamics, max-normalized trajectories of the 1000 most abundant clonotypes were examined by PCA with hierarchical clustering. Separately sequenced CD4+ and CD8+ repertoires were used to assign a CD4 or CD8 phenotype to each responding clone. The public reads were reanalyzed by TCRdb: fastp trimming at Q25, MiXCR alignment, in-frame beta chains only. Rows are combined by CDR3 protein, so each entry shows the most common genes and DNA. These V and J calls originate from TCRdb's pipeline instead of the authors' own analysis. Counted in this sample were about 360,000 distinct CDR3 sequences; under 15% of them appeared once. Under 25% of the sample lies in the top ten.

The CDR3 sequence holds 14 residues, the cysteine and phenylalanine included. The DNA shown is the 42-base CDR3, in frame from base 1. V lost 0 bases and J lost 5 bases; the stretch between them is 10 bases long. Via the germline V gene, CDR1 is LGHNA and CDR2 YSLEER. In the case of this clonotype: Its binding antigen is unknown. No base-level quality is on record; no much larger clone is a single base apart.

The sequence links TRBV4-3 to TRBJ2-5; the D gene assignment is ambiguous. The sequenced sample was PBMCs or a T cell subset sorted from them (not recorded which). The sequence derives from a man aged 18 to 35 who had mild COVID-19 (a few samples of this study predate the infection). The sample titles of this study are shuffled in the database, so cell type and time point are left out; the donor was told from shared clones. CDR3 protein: CASSQEWDRETQYF. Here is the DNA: TGCGCCAGCAGCCAAGAGTGGGATCGGGAGACCCAGTACTTC.